This TCR beta chain stems from a study of CD8 T cells in Susac syndrome. At the level of the study: Active disease was present in six of the sequenced Susac syndrome patients, whereas roughly eight of them were in remission.

The study's findings and limits: The CD4+ T cell repertoires, which came from Susac syndrome patients, showed no sign of clonal expansion.

Germline V gene data show CDR1 as SGDLS and CDR2 as YYNGEE. The CDR3 has 13 residues. With 3 bases removed from V and 0 bases from J, the gap between germline ends came to 7 bases. Random hexamers were used to reverse transcribe roughly 0.45 to 1 ug of RNA. In TCRdb, the immunoSEQ multiplex PCR reads were re-called with MiXCR into one record per CDR3 protein. This sample carries tens of thousands of distinct CDR3 sequences, 85% to 95% of them seen once, and the ten largest clones take more than 0.13%. A note on this clonotype: The antigen remains unidentified.

Sample: CD4+ T cells from PBMCs. The chain has TRBV9 and TRBJ2-7; D remains ambiguous. The source of this sequence is a human donor with Susac syndrome. The CDR3 loop reads CASSDRSSYEQYF. CDR3 sequence (DNA): TGTGCCAGCAGCGATAGGAGCTCCTACGAGCAGTACTTC. Full variable domain (missing parts from reference TRBV9 and TRBJ2-7): DSGVTQTPKHLITATGQRVTLRCSPRSGDLSVYWYQQSLDQGLQFLIQYYNGEERAKGNILERFSAQQFPDLHSELNLSSLELGDSALYFCASSDRSSYEQYFGPGTRLTVT.